This TCR beta chain derives from a study of identical twins. Study results and limitations: Abundant beta clonotypes from cord blood bore fewer insertions; memory repertoires lacked this pattern.

This clonotype was seen only a few times. Its antigen is unknown. TCRdb re-analysed the 5' RACE reads in MiXCR, keeping a single row per CDR3 protein. This sample yields fewer than 900,000 distinct CDR3 sequences, of which approximately 18% are seen a single time; 13% belongs to the top ten. Between the trimmed V and J ends, which lost 1 base and 6 bases, there was a span of 10 bases. This CDR3 contains 13 residues. CDR1 and CDR2 (germline): SQVTM, ANQGSEA. The data were also submitted as part of a second study, on T cells expressing NK-cell markers.

The receptor's source is a woman under 30 in good health. This chain connects TRBV29-1 to TRBJ2-1; D is uncertain. Sequences were obtained from PBMCs. This CDR3 is CSVEVPSRNEQFF. The CDR3 DNA is TGCAGCGTTGAAGTACCCAGCCGCAATGAGCAGTTCTTC.